Below, 13 T cell receptor beta chains from the same sample are listed, as sequenced in a study of radiotherapy plus CTLA-4 blockade in lung cancer. The table came from immunoSEQ multiplex PCR; TCRdb's copy has only in-frame clones and leaves some out. The profile shows about 62,000 clones, 65% to 85% of them singletons. Material: peripheral blood, obtained from a patient treated with radiotherapy plus ipilimumab. The source is a human donor with non-small cell lung cancer who had a complete response to radiotherapy plus ipilimumab.

This chain uses TRBV6-1 with TRBJ2-5, with 11 positions matching TRBD1. The CDR3 is 15 amino acids. Losses at the gene ends were 4 bases for V and 6 bases for J; bases not matched to a gene: 7. The germline CDR1 and CDR2 sequences are MNHNS and SASEGT. The CDR3 nucleotides read TGTGCCAGCAGTGCCCAGGACAGGGGGCCGCAGACCCAGTACTTC. It is translated as CASSAQDRGPQTQYF.

To note about this clone: An end of the junction differs from the germline gene, which may be a read error. The V and J genes are TRBV4-1 and TRBJ1-2; D possibly corresponds to TRBD1 (6 bases). Germline V lookup: CDR1 MGHRA, CDR2 YSYEKL. This CDR3 has 13 residues. As DNA, the CDR3 is TGCGTCAGCAGCCAGGGACATAACTATGGCTACACCTTC. Translating it yields CVSSQGHNYGYTF.

The V gene is TRBV7-8, the J gene TRBJ2-2; a possible D gene is TRBD1 (5 bases). The CDR3 extends over 15 amino acids. Germline lookup yields CDR1 SGHVS and CDR2 FQNEAQ. Deletions cut 5 bases from V and 0 bases from J, with 10 bases between. This CDR3 reads CASSLGAPNTGELFF. The CDR3 bases are TGTGCCAGCAGCCTAGGGGCCCCGAACACCGGGGAGCTGTTTTTT.

This clone was detected only a few times. The rearrangement joins TRBV29-1 to TRBJ2-5; D perhaps matches TRBD2 (6 bases). V was pared by 1 base and J by 2 bases, with 11 bases between. The CDR3 totals 14 residues. CDR1 and CDR2 from the germline V gene are SQVTM and ANQGSEA. DNA of the CDR3: TGCAGCGTTGAAGGGGGAGGATATCAAGAGACCCAGTACTTC. It yields the protein CSVEGGGYQETQYF.

The table lists this clone with a count of one. V usage is TRBV7-2 and J usage is TRBJ2-5; 8 bases match TRBD2. Looked up from germline, CDR1 is SGHTA and CDR2 is FQGNSA. V gave up 0 bases and J gave up 2 bases; unmatched junction bases: 5. The CDR3 is made up of 16 amino acids. For the CDR3, the DNA is TGTGCCAGCAGCTTAGCGCTGGCGGGGGGACAAGAGACCCAGTACTTC. Translated, it gives CASSLALAGGQETQYF. The whole variable domain, filled in from reference TRBV7-2 and TRBJ2-5, reads GAGVSQSPSNKVTEKGKDVELRCDPISGHTALYWYRQSLGQGLEFLIYFQGNSAPDKSGLPSDRFSAERTGGSVSTLTIQRTQQEDSAVYLCASSLALAGGQETQYFGPGTRLLVL.

The chain carries TRBV28 and TRBJ1-3; 7 bases are shared with TRBD1. Looked up from germline, CDR1 is MDHEN and CDR2 is SYDVKM. J gave up 0 bases and V 6 bases, and 5 bases lay outside the gene matches. There are 15 residues in the CDR3. The CDR3 DNA sequence: TGTGCCAGCAGCACGGGACAGCTCTCTGGAAACACCATATATTTT. It specifies CASSTGQLSGNTIYF.

The chain joins TRBV29-1 to TRBJ1-4; D is uncertain. Per the germline V gene, CDR1 is SQVTM and CDR2 is ANQGSEA. This CDR3 region has 13 residues. V dropped 3 bases and J dropped 4 bases, with 9 bases sitting between them. The CDR3 here is CSVEVQNNEKLFF. CDR3 coding DNA: TGCAGCGTTGAGGTACAGAATAATGAAAAACTGTTTTTT. The whole variable domain, remainder taken from reference TRBV29-1 and TRBJ1-4, is SAVISQKPSRDICQRGTSLTIQCQVDSQVTMMFWYRQQPGQSLTLIATANQGSEATYESGFVIDKFPISRPNLTFSTLTVSNMSPEDSSIYLCSVEVQNNEKLFFGSGTQLSVL.

The gene calls are TRBV4-1 and TRBJ2-1, with TRBD1 as a possible D gene (5 bases). This CDR3 spans 12 amino acids. V was trimmed by 4 bases and J by 10 bases, leaving 11 bases between them. Germline assignment: CDR1 MGHRA and CDR2 YSYEKL. CDR3 DNA: TGCGCCAGCAGCCGCAGAAGGGGCGAGCAGTTCTTC. It specifies CASSRRRGEQFF.

This chain uses TRBV7-8 with TRBJ2-5; a weak D match, TRBD1 (8 bases). The germline V gene has CDR1 SGHVS and CDR2 FQNEAQ. The CDR3 totals 15 residues. V lost 5 bases and J lost 3, with 16 bases in between. The CDR3 region is CASSREDRAKETQYF. The DNA for the CDR3 is TGTGCCAGCAGCCGGGAGGACAGGGCGAAAGAGACCCAGTACTTC.

V usage is TRBV7-2 and J usage is TRBJ2-5, with a weak D call TRBD1 (6 bases). The V end lost 5 bases, the J end lost 5 bases, and 21 bases lay between the germline ends. The CDR3 has 16 residues. Germline V CDR1 and CDR2: SGHTA, FQGNSA. CDR3 in amino acids: CASSLLPGQTRETQYF. The CDR3 nucleotides read TGTGCCAGCAGCCTACTTCCGGGACAAACTCGGGAGACCCAGTACTTC.

The chain joins TRBV7-3 to TRBJ2-6; TRBD1 matches 9 bases. The CDR3 has 17 amino acids. The V gene end was trimmed by 5 bases and the J gene end by 0 bases; junction bases not matched to a gene: 5. Germline V gene sequence: CDR1 SGHTA, CDR2 FQGTGA. The CDR3 DNA is TGTGCCAGCAGCCAAAGGGGACAGGGCTCTGGGGCCAACGTCCTGACTTTC. It is translated as CASSQRGQGSGANVLTF.

CDR3 nucleotides: TGTGCCAGCAGTTTAGCTAGCGGCACAGATACGCAGTATTTT. Its translation: CASSLASGTDTQYF. The chain has TRBV27 and TRBJ2-3, with a weak D call TRBD2 (6 bases). V dropped 2 bases and J dropped 1 base, with 7 bases sitting between them. The CDR3 is made up of 14 amino acids. CDR1 and CDR2 from the germline V gene are MNHEY and SMNVEV (reference sequence).

This rearrangement joins TRBV28 to TRBJ2-3; unclear D gene. Trimming removed 3 bases at V and 10 bases at J, with 14 bases between. The CDR3 loop spans 13 amino acids. In germline, CDR1 is MDHEN, CDR2 SYDVKM. Here the CDR3 DNA reads TGTGCCAGCAGTTTCGGAGTCCCCCCTTCGCAGTATTTT. Its translation is CASSFGVPPSQYF.